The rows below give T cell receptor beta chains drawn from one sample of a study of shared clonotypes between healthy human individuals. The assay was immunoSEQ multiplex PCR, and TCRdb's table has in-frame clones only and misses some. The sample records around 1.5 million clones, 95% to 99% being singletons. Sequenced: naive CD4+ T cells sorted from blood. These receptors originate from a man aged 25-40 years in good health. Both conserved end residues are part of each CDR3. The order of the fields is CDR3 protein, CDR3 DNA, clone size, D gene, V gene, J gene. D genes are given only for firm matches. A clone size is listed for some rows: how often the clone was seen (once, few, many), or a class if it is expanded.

CASSPRPGTPNTEAFF	TGTGCCAGCAGCCCCCGGCCCGGGACACCGAACACTGAAGCTTTCTTT	.	.	TRBV5-4	TRBJ1-1
CAWAHRLNEKLFF	TGTGCCTGGGCGCACCGACTTAATGAAAAACTGTTTTTT	.	.	TRBV30	TRBJ1-4
CASSVVSGDTQYF	TGTGCCAGCAGCGTAGTATCGGGGGATACGCAGTATTTT	.	.	TRBV9	TRBJ2-3
CASSPTDPREAPFF	TGTGCCAGCTCACCTACCGACCCCAGGGAGGCCCCCTTCTTC	.	.	TRBV18	TRBJ2-1
CASSANPRGSPYNEQFF	TGTGCCAGCAGCGCAAATCCTAGGGGTAGCCCCTACAATGAGCAGTTCTTC	.	.	TRBV9	TRBJ2-1
CASRNAGLASRQYF	TGTGCCAGCAGAAACGCCGGACTAGCGTCAAGGCAGTACTTC	.	TRBD2	TRBV27	TRBJ2-7
CASSLTVGTDTQYF	TGCGCCAGCAGCTTGACGGTTGGCACAGATACGCAGTATTTT	.	.	TRBV5-1	TRBJ2-3
CASSESKLGLNTGELFF	TGCGCCAGCAGTGAGTCGAAACTTGGACTGAACACCGGGGAGCTGTTTTTT	once	.	TRBV10-2	TRBJ2-2
CASSRGQGAIYGYTF	TGTGCCAGCAGCCGGGGACAGGGGGCAATCTATGGCTACACCTTC	.	TRBD1	TRBV5-4	TRBJ1-2
CASSLSGRAAYEQYF	TGTGCCAGCAGTCTTAGCGGGAGGGCCGCCTACGAGCAGTACTTC	.	TRBD2	TRBV28	TRBJ2-7
CSVCRDRGYNEQFF	TGCAGCGTTTGCCGGGACAGGGGGTACAATGAGCAGTTCTTC	.	TRBD1	TRBV29-1	TRBJ2-1
CSVDGGRRTDTQYF	TGCAGCGTTGACGGCGGGAGGCGCACAGATACGCAGTATTTT	.	TRBD2	TRBV29-1	TRBJ2-3
CASSLGQSYEQYF	TGTGCCAGCAGCTTGGGACAGAGCTACGAGCAGTACTTC	.	.	TRBV5-4	TRBJ2-7
CASSWAQLGGSDTQYF	TGTGCCAGCAGTTGGGCTCAGTTAGGAGGTTCAGATACGCAGTATTTT	.	.	TRBV6-5	TRBJ2-3
CAWRMGHRDGYTF	TGTGCCTGGAGGATGGGACACCGCGATGGCTACACCTTC	.	.	TRBV30	TRBJ1-2
CASRADSNQPQHF	TGTGCCAGCCGGGCGGATAGCAATCAGCCCCAGCATTTT	once	.	TRBV2	TRBJ1-5
CASSLLAGVLEQYF	TGTGCCAGCAGCTTATTAGCGGGAGTTCTTGAGCAGTACTTC	.	TRBD2	TRBV11-2	TRBJ2-7
CASSPAGVLDTQYF	TGTGCCAGCTCACCGGCGGGGGTTCTCGATACGCAGTATTTT	.	TRBD2	TRBV18	TRBJ2-3
CASSLDRGYEQYF	TGCGCCAGCAGCTTGGACAGGGGGTACGAGCAGTACTTC	.	TRBD1	TRBV5-1	TRBJ2-7
CASGTLGRPQHF	TGTGCCAGCGGGACTCTAGGCCGGCCCCAGCATTTT	.	.	TRBV7-2	TRBJ1-5
CASSIGRDRTYEQYF	TGTGCCAGTAGTATAGGGCGGGACAGGACCTACGAGCAGTACTTC	.	TRBD1	TRBV19	TRBJ2-7
CASRPGRQPQHF	TGTGCCAGCAGGCCAGGGCGTCAGCCCCAGCATTTT	.	.	TRBV28	TRBJ1-5
CASSNWVARTYNEQFF	TGTGCCAGCAGCAACTGGGTGGCTAGAACCTACAATGAGCAGTTCTTC	.	.	TRBV28	TRBJ2-1
CSVGTGAETQYF	TGCAGCGTTGGAACCGGCGCAGAGACCCAGTACTTC	once	.	TRBV29-1	TRBJ2-5
CASRPGLAGPYEQFF	TGTGCCAGCAGACCGGGACTAGCGGGACCCTATGAGCAGTTCTTC	.	TRBD2	TRBV28	TRBJ2-1
CASSIPDRDNYGYTF	TGTGCCAGTAGTATTCCAGACAGGGATAACTATGGCTACACCTTC	.	TRBD1	TRBV19	TRBJ1-2
CASSQGLGRSGNTIYF	TGCGCCAGCAGCCAAGGTCTAGGGCGCTCTGGAAACACCATATATTTT	.	.	TRBV4-1	TRBJ1-3